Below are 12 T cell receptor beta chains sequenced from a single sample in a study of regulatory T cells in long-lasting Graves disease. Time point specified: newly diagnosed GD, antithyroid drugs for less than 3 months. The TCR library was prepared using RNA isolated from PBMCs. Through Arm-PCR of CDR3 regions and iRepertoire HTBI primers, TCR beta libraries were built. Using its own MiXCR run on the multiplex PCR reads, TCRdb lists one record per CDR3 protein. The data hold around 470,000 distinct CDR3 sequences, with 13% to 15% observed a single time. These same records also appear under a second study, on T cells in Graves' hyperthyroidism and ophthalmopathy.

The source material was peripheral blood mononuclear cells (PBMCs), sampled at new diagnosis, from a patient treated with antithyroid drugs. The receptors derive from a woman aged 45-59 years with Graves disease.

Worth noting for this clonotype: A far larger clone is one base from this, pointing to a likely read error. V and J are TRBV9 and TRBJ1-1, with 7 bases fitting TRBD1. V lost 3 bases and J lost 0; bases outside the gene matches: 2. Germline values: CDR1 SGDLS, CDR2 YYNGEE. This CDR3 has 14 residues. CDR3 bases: TGTGCCAGCAGCGCGGGACAGATGAACACTGAAGCTTTCTTT. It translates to CASSAGQMNTEAFF.

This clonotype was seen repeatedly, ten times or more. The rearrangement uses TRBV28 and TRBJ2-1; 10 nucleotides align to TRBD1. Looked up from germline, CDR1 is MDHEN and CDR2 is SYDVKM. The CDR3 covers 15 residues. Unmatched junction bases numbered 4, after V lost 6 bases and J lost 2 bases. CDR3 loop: CASRTGGAAYNEQFF. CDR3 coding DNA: TGTGCCAGCAGGACAGGGGGCGCCGCCTACAATGAGCAGTTCTTC.

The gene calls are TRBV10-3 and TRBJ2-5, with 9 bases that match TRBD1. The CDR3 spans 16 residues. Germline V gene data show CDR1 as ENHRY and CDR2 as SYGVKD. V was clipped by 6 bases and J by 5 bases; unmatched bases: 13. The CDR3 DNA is TGTGCCATCAGGCCTTCTCCGGGACAGGGAACGGAGACCCAGTACTTC. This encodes CAIRPSPGQGTETQYF.

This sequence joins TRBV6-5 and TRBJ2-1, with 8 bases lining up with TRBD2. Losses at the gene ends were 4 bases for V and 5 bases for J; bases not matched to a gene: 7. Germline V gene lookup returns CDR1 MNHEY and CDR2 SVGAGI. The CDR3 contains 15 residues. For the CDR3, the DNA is TGTGCCAGCAGTTTTGGGGGGACTAGTGACAATGAGCAGTTCTTC. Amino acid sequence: CASSFGGTSDNEQFF.

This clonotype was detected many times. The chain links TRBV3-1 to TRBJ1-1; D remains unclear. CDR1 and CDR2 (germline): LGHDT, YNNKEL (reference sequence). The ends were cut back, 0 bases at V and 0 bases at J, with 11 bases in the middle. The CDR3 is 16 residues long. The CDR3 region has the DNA TGTGCCAGCAGCCAAGATCTGTCGGCTATGAACACTGAAGCTTTCTTT. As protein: CASSQDLSAMNTEAFF.

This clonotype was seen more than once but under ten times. The CDR3 loop reads CASSQGDRGISEKLFF. The CDR3, as DNA: TGTGCCAGCAGCCAGGGGGACAGGGGGATTAGTGAAAAACTGTTTTTT. The chain is built from TRBV4-2 and TRBJ1-4; 11 bases agree with TRBD1. Germline CDR1 LGHNA, CDR2 YNFKEQ. The V and J ends lost 3 bases and 7 bases, in that order; junction bases with no gene match: 7. CDR3 size: 16 residues.

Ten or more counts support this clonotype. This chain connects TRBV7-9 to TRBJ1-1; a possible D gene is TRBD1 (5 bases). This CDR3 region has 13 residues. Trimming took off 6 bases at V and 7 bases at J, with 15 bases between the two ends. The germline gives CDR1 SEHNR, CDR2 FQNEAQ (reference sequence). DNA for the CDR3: TGTGCCAGCAGTTCGGGGGTAGGCAGTGAAGCTTTCTTT. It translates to CASSSGVGSEAFF.

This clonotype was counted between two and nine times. The CDR3: CASARSLTGISYEQYF. The CDR3 region has the DNA TGTGCCAGCGCCCGGAGTCTAACAGGGATCTCCTACGAGCAGTACTTC. V gene TRBV13 combines with J gene TRBJ2-7; D is possibly TRBD1 (6 bases). The V gene lost 8 bases and the J gene lost 0 bases, with 20 bases spanning the gap. Germline V gene lookup returns CDR1 PRHDT and CDR2 FYEKMQ (reference sequence). This CDR3 spans 16 amino acids.

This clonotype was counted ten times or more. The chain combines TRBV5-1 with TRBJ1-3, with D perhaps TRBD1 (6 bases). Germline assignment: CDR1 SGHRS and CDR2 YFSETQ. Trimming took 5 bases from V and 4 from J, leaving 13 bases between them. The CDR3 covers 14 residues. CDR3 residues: CASSEQGGGNTIYF. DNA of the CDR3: TGCGCCAGCAGTGAACAGGGCGGAGGAAACACCATATATTTT.

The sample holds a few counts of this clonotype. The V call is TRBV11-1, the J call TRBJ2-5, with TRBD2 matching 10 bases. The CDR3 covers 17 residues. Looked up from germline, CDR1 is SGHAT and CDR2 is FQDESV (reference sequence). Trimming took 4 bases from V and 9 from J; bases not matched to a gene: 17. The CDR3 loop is CASSSEGAAGGPRAQYF. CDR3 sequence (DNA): TGTGCCAGCAGCTCTGAAGGAGCAGCGGGAGGGCCTCGGGCCCAGTACTTC.

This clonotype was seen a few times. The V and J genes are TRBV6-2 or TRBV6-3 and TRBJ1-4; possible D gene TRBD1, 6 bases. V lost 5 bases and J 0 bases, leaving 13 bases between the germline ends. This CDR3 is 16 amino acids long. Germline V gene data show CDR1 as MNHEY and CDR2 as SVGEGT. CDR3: CASSPRDTTTNEKLFF. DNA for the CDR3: TGTGCCAGCAGTCCCCGGGACACTACAACTAATGAAAAACTGTTTTTT.

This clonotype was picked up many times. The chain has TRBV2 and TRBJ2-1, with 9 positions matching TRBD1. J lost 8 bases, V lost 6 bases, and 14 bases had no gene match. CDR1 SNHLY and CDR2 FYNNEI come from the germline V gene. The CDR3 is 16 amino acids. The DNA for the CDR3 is TGTGCCAGCAGAACCCGACGGGACAGGGCCGAGGATGAGCAGTTCTTC. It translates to CASRTRRDRAEDEQFF.